The rows below give T cell receptor beta chains drawn from one sample of a study of human T cells and chemical hapten exposure. One entry per CDR3 protein, called by TCRdb with MiXCR from the RACE reads. The sample yields 55,000 to 80,000 distinct CDR3 sequences, more than 9.5% seen once. This specimen was whole blood, taken in connection with sensitization to the hapten diphenylcyclopropenone (DPC). The source of these receptors is a woman under 40 with alopecia areata. Some clones in this sample may be carry-over from other donors' samples. Both conserved end residues are part of each CDR3. A D gene is named only where the DNA matches it firmly. For some rows the clone size is stated as once, few or many, or as a class when expanded; others skip it.

V gene,D gene,clone size,J gene,CDR3 DNA,CDR3 protein
TRBV7-2,.,.,TRBJ2-7,TGTACCAGCAGCTTAGCTGCAGGAACTTCCTACGAGCAGTACTTC,CTSSLAAGTSYEQYF
TRBV4-2,.,.,TRBJ1-1,TGTGCCAGCAGCCAACCCAGGGGAATAATGAACACTGAAGCTTTCTTT,CASSQPRGIMNTEAFF
TRBV20-1,TRBD1,.,TRBJ1-2,TGCAGTGCGCCTCAGACAGGGGCCTATGGCTACACCTTC,CSAPQTGAYGYTF
TRBV19,TRBD1,.,TRBJ2-3,TGTGCCAGTAGTACGGGACAGGCCTATGATACGCAGTATTTT,CASSTGQAYDTQYF
TRBV5-4,TRBD2,few,TRBJ2-1,TGTGCCAGCAGCCTTTATGTGGCGGGAGGGCCATTCGATGAGCAGTTCTTC,CASSLYVAGGPFDEQFF
TRBV9,TRBD2,.,TRBJ2-5,TGTGCCAGCAGCGTAGGGCCTAGCGGGAGTTTGAAAGAGACCCAGTACTTC,CASSVGPSGSLKETQYF
TRBV4-3,.,many,TRBJ2-3,TGCGCCAGCAGCGGGGCGCTAGCTAGCACAGATACGCAGTATTTT,CASSGALASTDTQYF
TRBV9,TRBD2,few,TRBJ2-5,TGTGCCAGCAGCGAGGCTAGCGGGAGGCATCAAGAGACCCAGTACTTC,CASSEASGRHQETQYF
TRBV12-3/TRBV12-4,TRBD1,.,TRBJ1-5,TGTGCCAGCAGTCCAACCCGGACAGGAGATCAGCCCCAGCATTTT,CASSPTRTGDQPQHF
TRBV9,TRBD1,many,TRBJ2-1,TGTGCCAGCAGCGAGACAGGGGTTGACTACAATGAGCAGTTCTTC,CASSETGVDYNEQFF
TRBV4-3,.,.,TRBJ2-5,TGCGCCAGCAGCCAAGATTTGGGTTTTCGAGAGACCCAGTACTTC,CASSQDLGFRETQYF
TRBV24-1,.,many,TRBJ2-3,TGTGCCACCAGTGAAACCACGGGGGGCACAGATACGCAGTATTTT,CATSETTGGTDTQYF
TRBV12-3/TRBV12-4,.,.,TRBJ1-4,TGTGCCAGCACCCGAAGGACGGGCGGCCTTAATGAAAAACTGTTTTTT,CASTRRTGGLNEKLFF
TRBV20-1,TRBD2,.,TRBJ2-7,TGCAGTGCCGGCGGGACGGGGGGACTCTACGAGCAGTACTTC,CSAGGTGGLYEQYF
TRBV28,.,.,TRBJ1-2,TGTGCCAGCACCCCGTCGCAGGGGAGCTATGGCTACACCTTC,CASTPSQGSYGYTF
TRBV7-6,TRBD2,few,TRBJ2-5,TGTGCCAGCAGCAAGGGGCTAGCGGGAGGTGGGCAAGAGACCCAGTACTTC,CASSKGLAGGGQETQYF
TRBV9,TRBD1,few,TRBJ1-2,TGTGCCAGCAGCCCAGGGGACAGGGTGGCCTATGGCTACACCTTC,CASSPGDRVAYGYTF
TRBV6-2/TRBV6-3,.,.,TRBJ2-5,TGTGCCAGCCTCGAACGGGACGACCAAGAGACCCAGTACTTC,CASLERDDQETQYF
TRBV7-2,.,many,TRBJ2-6,TGTGCCAGCAGCTTAACAGGGAGTCTAGGCTCTGGGGCCAACGTCCTGACTTTC,CASSLTGSLGSGANVLTF
TRBV12-3/TRBV12-4,TRBD1,few,TRBJ1-3,TGTGCCAGCAGTTTCCGGGACAGGACCACCATATATTTT,CASSFRDRTTIYF
TRBV6-4,.,few,TRBJ1-1,TGTGCCAGCAGTGCCCAGAGCGGACTGAACACTGAAGCTTTCTTT,CASSAQSGLNTEAFF
TRBV5-4,.,few,TRBJ2-1,TGTGCCAGCAGCCCATCACGGGGGCGGGAGATGGAGCAGTTCTTC,CASSPSRGREMEQFF
TRBV28,.,.,TRBJ1-5,TGTGCCAGCCGTCCAACGTACAATCAGCCCCAGCATTTT,CASRPTYNQPQHF
TRBV7-6,TRBD1,.,TRBJ2-2,TGTGCCAGCAGCTTAGAGGGGACAGCGAACACCGGGGAGCTGTTTTTT,CASSLEGTANTGELFF
TRBV4-2,TRBD2,many,TRBJ2-3,TGTGCCAGCAGCCAAGAGAGTGGCGGGGGGGCAGATACGCAGTATTTT,CASSQESGGGADTQYF
TRBV6-5,TRBD1,few,TRBJ2-2,TGTGCCAGCACCGCTGGGACAGCGAACACCGGGGAGCTGTTTTTT,CASTAGTANTGELFF
TRBV20-1,.,many,TRBJ2-5,TGCAGTGCTATTAGTACAGAGACCCAGTACTTC,CSAISTETQYF
TRBV20-1,.,few,TRBJ2-5,TGCAGTGCTAGAGACAGGCTTCAAGGGACCCAGTACTTC,CSARDRLQGTQYF
TRBV28,.,.,TRBJ2-6,TGTGCCAGCAGTTTAACCCGACCGTCGGGGGCCAACGTCCTGACTTTC,CASSLTRPSGANVLTF
TRBV20-1,.,.,TRBJ2-1,TGCAGTGCTAGAGGCCGGGACGCGCATGAGCAGTTCTTC,CSARGRDAHEQFF
TRBV7-3,TRBD2,.,TRBJ2-1,TGTGCCAGCAGCTTAACCCCCGGGGGGGCCGTCGACAATGAGCAGTTCTTC,CASSLTPGGAVDNEQFF
TRBV28,TRBD1,.,TRBJ2-1,TGTGCCAGCAGTTTAGCTGGGACAGGGGGCTACAATGAGCAGTTCTTC,CASSLAGTGGYNEQFF
TRBV11-3,.,many,TRBJ2-1,TGTGCCAGCAGCTTAGAGCAATCCGGGAGCGGCACGGGCAATGAGCAGTTCTTC,CASSLEQSGSGTGNEQFF
TRBV27,.,.,TRBJ1-1,TGTGCCAGCAGAAAGGACAGCCCCTCCATGAACACTGAAGCTTTCTTT,CASRKDSPSMNTEAFF
TRBV28,.,many,TRBJ2-7,TGTGCCAGCAGTGTACAAACGGTGGGGCAGTACTTC,CASSVQTVGQYF
TRBV5-1,TRBD1,few,TRBJ1-2,TGCGCCAGCTCGATGGATGGACAGGGTCTTGCATCGGGCTACACCTTC,CASSMDGQGLASGYTF
TRBV7-9,.,.,TRBJ2-7,TGTGCCAGCAGTTTCAGACCAGGGAACCCCTACGAGCAGTACTTC,CASSFRPGNPYEQYF
TRBV14,TRBD2,few,TRBJ2-3,TGTGCCAGCAGCCAAGATTTCGCAGGGAGGGGCACAGATACGCAGTATTTT,CASSQDFAGRGTDTQYF
TRBV15,.,.,TRBJ1-4,TGTGCCACCAGAGGGGTAACTAATGAAAAACTGTTTTTT,CATRGVTNEKLFF
TRBV29-1,.,.,TRBJ2-5,TGCAGCGTTGTAGTGGGGGGTCGCGAGACCCAGTACTTC,CSVVVGGRETQYF
TRBV29-1,TRBD2,many,TRBJ2-1,TGCAGCGTCGAGAATCTAGCGGGGGGCCCCAATGAGCAGTTCTTC,CSVENLAGGPNEQFF
TRBV28,.,few,TRBJ1-6,TGTGCCAGCAGGCCCCCGAGGGGAAGAAATTCACCCCTCCACTTT,CASRPPRGRNSPLHF
TRBV6-2/TRBV6-3,TRBD1,many,TRBJ1-2,TGTGCCAGCACTCGGGACAGGAGATTCAATGGCTACACCTTC,CASTRDRRFNGYTF
TRBV7-2,.,few,TRBJ2-1,TGTGCCAGCAGCTTAGGCCAAGGCCCCTACAATGAGCAGTTCTTC,CASSLGQGPYNEQFF
TRBV28,.,.,TRBJ2-7,TGTGCCAGCACCCAGACAGTCCCTCCCTACGAGCAGTACTTC,CASTQTVPPYEQYF
TRBV27,.,.,TRBJ1-2,TGTGCCAGCAGTCTAGCCCCGACAGATATCTATGGCTACACCTTC,CASSLAPTDIYGYTF
TRBV12-3/TRBV12-4,.,few,TRBJ2-3,TGTGCCAGCGGCTTCACAGATACGCAGTATTTT,CASGFTDTQYF
TRBV12-3/TRBV12-4,TRBD1,.,TRBJ1-1,TGTGCCAGCAGAAAGGGACAGGGAGGCACTGAAGCTTTCTTT,CASRKGQGGTEAFF
TRBV7-9,TRBD2,.,TRBJ2-1,TGTGCCAGCAGCCGTAGACTAGCGGGGGGCCCAAACAATGAGCAGTTCTTC,CASSRRLAGGPNNEQFF
TRBV7-9,.,few,TRBJ1-1,TGTGCCAGCAGCTTATTTGACATTTTGAACACTGAAGCTTTCTTT,CASSLFDILNTEAFF
TRBV11-2,.,few,TRBJ2-2,TGTGCCAGCATCCAACAGGGCACCGGGGAGCTGTTTTTT,CASIQQGTGELFF
TRBV7-9,TRBD1,few,TRBJ2-1,TGTGCCAGCAGCCCGTCCGGGACAGGGGACTACAATGAGCAGTTCTTC,CASSPSGTGDYNEQFF
TRBV9,TRBD2,.,TRBJ2-3,TGTGCCAGCACCCCGGGACTAAGCACAGATACGCAGTATTTT,CASTPGLSTDTQYF
TRBV10-2,.,many,TRBJ1-2,TGCGCCAGCAGTGAGTCCCCCAACGGTAACTATGGCTACACCTTC,CASSESPNGNYGYTF
TRBV19,.,.,TRBJ2-1,TGTGCCAGTAGTATTGGGGGCGAAACATACAATGAGCAGTTCTTC,CASSIGGETYNEQFF
TRBV6-6,.,many,TRBJ1-6,TGTGCCAGCAGTTCCCCAGGCGGAAGCTCCTATAATTCACCCCTCCACTTT,CASSSPGGSSYNSPLHF
TRBV10-2,.,.,TRBJ1-5,TGCGCCAGCAGTGAGTCGTCCCTCAATCAGCCCCAGCATTTT,CASSESSLNQPQHF